The clone carrying this T cell receptor beta chain was seen only once. This sample was included in a study of blood T cell repertoires in COVID-19. Study overall: Italy, Spain and the United States were the sources of the convalescent and acute COVID-19 samples. Sources were T cells, B-cell-depleted T cells, or PBMCs; the material itself was cDNA or gDNA.

With 5 bases clipped from V and 9 bases from J, the junction kept 1 base outside the gene matches. The CDR3 spans 12 residues. Seattle-derived patients entered the study during active infection and were followed longitudinally. In the authors' methods: Counts of nucleated cells, estimated from reference gene primer amplification, were obtained. Measured with immunoSEQ multiplex PCR; TCRdb has only the in-frame clones, and not every one. V and J calls and clone size follow that table, whereas D and trimming were derived from the DNA. The sample records fewer than 250,000 clones, 92% being singletons. The material sequenced was peripheral blood. The sequence was collected from a young man with COVID-19, enrolled during active disease. V gene TRBV12-3 or TRBV12-4 combines with J gene TRBJ1-6, with 7 positions matching TRBD1. The CDR3 here is CASSPGGSPLHF. CDR3 in DNA: TGTGCCAGCAGTCCAGGGGGTTCACCCCTCCACTTT.